A single sample gave rise to the 17 T cell receptor beta chains below, sequenced in a study of OX40 agonist ivuxolimab in advanced cancers. Assay used: immunoSEQ multiplex PCR; TCRdb lists only in-frame clones, some missing. Found here are tens of thousands of clones, 80% to 90% of them singletons; the top ten hold around 0.34%. The sample here was CD4+ or CD8+ T cells sorted from blood, taken in a trial of the OX40 agonist ivuxolimab. These receptors originate from an adult with an advanced solid tumor such as melanoma, head and neck, liver or kidney cancer.

The chain is built from TRBV18 and TRBJ1-5; D is ambiguous. The length of the CDR3 is 12 residues. Germline V lookup: CDR1 KGHSH, CDR2 LQKENI. V lost 3 bases to trimming and J lost 3 bases, with 3 bases between them. This CDR3 is CASSPVNQPQHF. Here the CDR3 DNA reads TGTGCCAGCTCACCCGTCAATCAGCCCCAGCATTTT.

This clone came up a few times. The gene calls are TRBV29-1 and TRBJ1-3; D not certain. Trimming removed 3 bases from V and 0 bases from J, with 9 bases in between. The CDR3 is 14 amino acids. From germline, CDR1 is SQVTM and CDR2 ANQGSEA. CDR3 coding DNA: TGCAGCGTTGATATCGGGAACTCTGGAAACACCATATATTTT. It yields the protein CSVDIGNSGNTIYF.

The chain's CDR3 is CASSLSSKADTQYF. DNA for the CDR3: TGTGCCAGCAGCCTAAGTTCAAAGGCAGATACGCAGTATTTT. The genes are TRBV7-3 and TRBJ2-3, with D uncertain. In germline, CDR1 is SGHTA, CDR2 FQGTGA. The CDR3 consists of 14 residues. Trimming left V 5 bases short and J 4 bases short, with 13 bases between.

V and J are TRBV6-5 and TRBJ1-1, with D possibly matching TRBD1 (5 bases). Germline CDR1 reads MNHEY; CDR2 reads SVGAGI. V lost 5 bases, J lost 3 bases, and 13 bases lay in between. The CDR3 has 14 residues. This CDR3 is CASSPVLGDTEAFF. The CDR3 bases are TGTGCCAGCAGTCCCGTATTGGGGGACACTGAAGCTTTCTTT.

The gene calls are TRBV19 and TRBJ1-2; D call uncertain. Germline values: CDR1 LNHDA, CDR2 SQIVND (reference sequence). This CDR3 is 14 amino acids long. V gave up 4 bases and J gave up 6 bases, with 15 bases separating them. In nucleotides, the CDR3 is TGTGCCAGTAGTACCCGGACCCTTTATCATGGCTACACCTTC. This codes for CASSTRTLYHGYTF.

This chain uses TRBV10-3 with TRBJ2-7; 8 bases are shared with TRBD1. The CDR3 is 14 residues long. CDR1 is ENHRY and CDR2 is SYGVKD in the germline V gene. The J segment lost 2 bases and the V segment lost 6 bases, leaving 6 bases of the junction unmatched. This chain's CDR3 is CAIRPDRETYEQYF. The CDR3 DNA is TGTGCCATCAGGCCGGACAGGGAAACCTACGAGCAGTACTTC.

This clone is a singleton in its sample. The chain joins TRBV5-6 to TRBJ1-2, with D perhaps matching TRBD1 (5 bases). Per germline, CDR1 SGHDT and CDR2 YYEEEE. V was shortened by 0 bases and J by 4 bases, with 10 bases between the two germline ends. The CDR3 covers 14 residues. The chain's CDR3 is CASSLARGGYGYTF. As DNA, the CDR3 is TGTGCCAGCAGCTTGGCCCGTGGGGGCTATGGCTACACCTTC.

The chain recombines TRBV11-2 with TRBJ1-1; D possibly corresponds to TRBD1 (6 bases). This CDR3 comprises 15 residues. Trimming removed 0 bases from V and 5 bases from J, with 13 bases in between. Germline V CDR1 and CDR2: SGHAT, FQNNGV. CDR3 protein: CASSLDSLGGTEAFF. The CDR3 nucleotides read TGTGCCAGCAGCTTAGACTCACTAGGGGGGACTGAAGCTTTCTTT.

This rearrangement joins TRBV7-8 to TRBJ1-2; D perhaps matches TRBD1 (5 bases). The CDR3 extends over 14 amino acids. Per the germline V gene, CDR1 is SGHVS and CDR2 is FQNEAQ. Trimming pared 0 bases from V and 8 bases from J, leaving 13 bases between. CDR3: CASSLAGIGGGYTF. CDR3 sequence (DNA): TGTGCCAGCAGCTTAGCGGGTATCGGGGGAGGCTACACCTTC.

V gene TRBV19 combines with J gene TRBJ1-1; TRBD1 is a possible D gene (6 bases). Per germline, CDR1 LNHDA and CDR2 SQIVND (reference sequence). The CDR3 contains 13 residues. The germline V and J ends were trimmed by 6 bases and 5 bases, with 13 bases remaining between them. The CDR3 DNA follows: TGTGCCAGTAGCCTGACAGGAGGGACTGAAGCTTTCTTT. Protein product: CASSLTGGTEAFF.

Here the CDR3 DNA reads TGTGCCAGCAGTGAAACCCAGGGGGCGCGTCCCTATGGCTACACCTTC. Residues: CASSETQGARPYGYTF. The V gene is TRBV6-1, the J gene TRBJ1-2, with 8 bases matching TRBD1. The CDR3 runs to 16 residues. V was pared by 2 bases and J by 4 bases, with 9 bases of the junction left unmatched. Germline CDR1 MNHNS, CDR2 SASEGT.

Comments on this clone: The junction departs from germline at one end; a sequencing error may be responsible. The chain couples TRBV7-9 to TRBJ1-5, with D perhaps TRBD1 (5 bases). CDR1 SEHNR and CDR2 FQNEAQ come from the germline V gene (reference sequence). The length of the CDR3 is 15 residues. CDR3 in amino acids: CASSLAGTGNQPQHF. The CDR3 DNA reads as TGTGCCAGCAGTTTAGCCGGGACCGGCAATCAGCCCCAGCATTTT.

This clone appeared a single time. Other DNA sequences in the same sample also yield this CDR3. The rearrangement joins TRBV9 to TRBJ1-1; 7 nucleotides align to TRBD1. Losses at the gene ends were 5 bases for V and 3 bases for J; bases not matched to a gene: 4. Germline CDR1 is SGDLS and CDR2 is YYNGEE. The CDR3 spans 13 residues. CDR3 coding DNA: TGTGCCAGCAGTGCTCAGGGGGACACTGAAGCTTTCTTT. Residues: CASSAQGDTEAFF.

This sequence joins TRBV7-8 and TRBJ1-6; 10 bases map to TRBD1. Germline V gene lookup returns CDR1 SGHVS and CDR2 FQNEAQ. This CDR3 has 16 residues. V shed 4 bases and J 6 bases; nucleotides not matched to a gene: 6. The CDR3 coding sequence is TGTGCCAGCAGCTCTAGACAGGGGGCGGGTAATTCACCCCTCCACTTT. This sequence encodes CASSSRQGAGNSPLHF.

The chain employs TRBV4-3 and TRBJ2-7, with 9 positions matching TRBD2. This CDR3 is built from 18 residues. CDR1 is LGHNA, CDR2 YSLEER, per germline. V lost 0 bases to trimming and J lost 4 bases; unmatched junction nucleotides: 13. CDR3 nucleotide sequence: TGCGCCAGCAGCCAAGAGGCAATGACTAGCGGTTTTCCTTACGAGCAGTACTTC. Translating it yields CASSQEAMTSGFPYEQYF.

The CDR3 region has the DNA TGTGCCAGCAGCTTGGTGGGGACTAGCCAAGAGACCCAGTACTTC. Residues: CASSLVGTSQETQYF. V is TRBV5-4 and J is TRBJ2-5; TRBD2 matches 8 bases. Germline-derived CDR1 and CDR2 are SGHNT and YYREEE (reference sequence). CDR3 length equals 15 residues. V lost 0 bases and J lost 1; bases outside the gene matches: 2.

The chain combines TRBV5-4 with TRBJ2-3, with 8 positions matching TRBD2. V shed 4 bases, J shed 2 bases, and the junction held 6 bases outside the gene matches. This CDR3 spans 15 amino acids. Germline V CDR1 and CDR2: SGHNT, YYREEE (reference sequence). CDR3 sequence (DNA): TGTGCCAGCAGCCCGGGAGGGAGGGCCACAGATACGCAGTATTTT. Its translation: CASSPGGRATDTQYF.